Described below is a single T cell receptor beta chain sequence and its context. Its binding antigen is unknown. No per-base quality is available; no much larger clone lies one base away. The record originates from a study of cytomegalovirus exposure and HLA in healthy donors (dated by TCRdb to between 2016 and 2019). For the study in its entirety: According to an earlier analysis of 450 to 650 of the donors, roughly 180 million T cells yielded roughly 110 million unique TCR beta sequences and about 280 Gb of sequence data. The study aimed to test whether signatures of past pathogen exposure could be identified by cataloging public T cell receptors. Rather than drawing on any new phenotypic data, the later analysis identified candidate immune exposures from TCR beta sequences and the way those sequences occurred across donors. Typing coverage varied by locus: about 620-640 donors for A, B, C, DRB1 and DQB1; roughly 510 for DQA1; about 570 for DPA1; 400 to 480 for DPB1. Every repertoire in the discovery cohort had been generated on one and the same sequencing platform. Among about 400 genotyped donors of the cohort, an average of roughly 230,000 unique TCR beta nucleotide sequences was sequenced per donor, of which about 19% were non-productive. A later genetic analysis took genome-wide SNP genotypes for about 55% of the 666 donors and used that subset as a discovery cohort. Four or five DR-DQ haplotypes were handled as single units for association and clustering because linkage in the cohort was strong. Approximately 300 gigabases of sequencing data and tens of millions of unique TCR sequences made up an early release that covered several hundred HLA-typed donors. To predict cytomegalovirus infection status, the study brought together high-throughput TCR immunosequencing, statistical association of individual TCRs with disease status, and machine learning. Donor age, sex, ethnicity and CMV serostatus were compiled alongside the repertoire data. Of the 398 genotyped donors, over 65% fell in the genetic ancestry cluster associated with self-reported Caucasian donors. An earlier analysis of around 580 of the donors used high-throughput TCR beta sequencing to judge whether each TCR beta V gene segment behaved as functional or pseudogenic. Along with the approximately 700-subject first cohort, a separate validation cohort of over 90 different subjects was used. HLA typing covered class I and class II loci at four-digit resolution. In a later analysis, previously published TCR beta repertoires from some 640 donors were re-analyzed and high-resolution HLA genotyping was added so that TCR occurrence patterns could be studied. The study used immunosequencing to profile the T cell repertoires of under 700 subjects and linked those repertoires to cytomegalovirus serostatus.

The cohort consisted of 650 to 850 healthy bone marrow donors. At the time of sampling, all cohort members were nominally healthy, though unrecorded immune exposures were likely present. The donor was CMV seronegative and belonged to the group of over 300 seronegative cohort members. Each donor provided a peripheral blood sample, and peripheral blood mononuclear cells were used for TCR beta sequencing. Genomic DNA extraction from the blood cell samples was performed with the Qiagen DNeasy Blood Extraction Kit. The library was obtained by the immunoSEQ multiplex PCR assay. The multiplex PCR relied on a mix of 60 forward primers for TCR Vbeta segments and 13 reverse primers for TCR Jbeta segments. Amplification of the CDR3 region of rearranged TCR beta genes was performed with a multiplex PCR assay on genomic DNA. Amplified TCR beta libraries were sequenced as 87-base-pair reads on the Illumina HiSeq System. Processing in the source paper ran as follows. Across the 670 or so repertoires, a later analysis counted tens of millions of unique TCR beta chains, 9 million to 14 million of which were shared by at least two donors. Raw reads were error-corrected and collapsed into unique sequences with a nearest-neighbor algorithm that merged closely related sequences to remove PCR and sequencing errors. CDR3 sequences were aligned to IMGT reference sequences to assign V, D and J gene segments. Each retained sequence needed at least a six-nucleotide match to both a V gene segment and a J gene segment. Rearrangements were called productive when the CDR3 lacked stop codons and stayed in frame with V and J; all others were non-productive. CDR3 was defined by IMGT convention, running from the second conserved V-encoded cysteine to the conserved J-encoded phenylalanine. The earlier analysis of about 590 of the donors excluded sequences that lacked an unambiguous match to a single V gene segment. In an earlier analysis of some 590 of the donors, V segments were called functional above 56.7% productive rearrangements and were called segregating when the between-donor standard deviation exceeded 5%. To diagnose cytomegalovirus status from the catalog of TCR beta chain sequences, a statistical classification framework was built. A later analysis assigned V and J genes by comparing TCR nucleotide sequences with IMGT/GENE-DB human TR gene sequences. In a later analysis, CDR3 sequences and most-parsimonious VDJ recombination scenarios were assigned using the TCRdist pipeline. In a later analysis, each TCR beta chain was defined by its CDR3 amino acid sequence together with its V-gene family, and reads lacking a unique V-gene family were excluded. As a way to deal with suspected cross-contamination and a sequencing artifact, a later analysis dropped roughly 620 nucleotide sequences that were highly shared and had low generation probability. In a later analysis, a clonal expansion index for each public chain was calculated from normalized within-repertoire ranks of inferred template counts. In a later analysis, generation probabilities were computed using a VDJ recombination model fitted to out-of-frame rearrangements, and the results were checked against IGoR. A later analysis scored TCR-TCR, TCR-HLA and TCR-CMV co-occurrence with hypergeometric tests, applying a repertoire-size bias correction to TCR pairs. In a later analysis, false discovery rates were estimated by permuting HLA or CMV assignments 20 times. In a later analysis, co-occurring TCRs were grouped using DBSCAN, with TCRdist sequence similarity added in when clustering inside HLA-allele-positive subsets. Repertoires with fewer than 30,000 or more than 120,000 public chains, plus five repertoires with anomalous nucleotide sharing, were excluded from co-occurrence clustering. The source is immuneACCESS, and TCRdb retained only in-frame sequences with V and J called. Part of the clones is not carried over; for the studies checked, unresolved V genes explain less than half of this, and the remainder is unexplained. D and trimming were read from the DNA, whereas the V and J calls and clone size are those reported in that table. Recorded for this sample are 140,000 to 150,000 clones; around 75% of them occurred a single time. Jointly, the top ten make up 4% to 5.5% of the sample.

After removal of 3 bases from V and 8 bases from J, the junction retains 20 bases not matched to a gene. The cysteine opens and the phenylalanine closes a CDR3 of 19 amino acids. Of all the DNA, just the CDR3 is kept, 57 bases in frame from base 1. The germline V gene (reference sequence) supplies CDR1 SGHAT and CDR2 FQDESV. What the work shows at the level of the full study, not this receptor alone: The presence/absence analyses assumed that sequencing depth was roughly uniform across donors, and that assumption may not be true. Because HLA typing was missing for some donors at each locus, association tests included only the typed subset. In an earlier analysis of over 550 of the donors, most TCR beta V segments were observed in productive rearrangements about 87% or about 30% of the time, broadly matching IMGT annotations. Compared with the roughly 600-donor mean, donors in an Asian-associated ancestry cluster had fewer N-insertions in productive TCRs, according to a later genetic analysis. Strong co-occurrence of HLA alleles, especially DR and DQ, made assigning TCR associations to individual alleles difficult. According to a later analysis, most CMV-associated TCR beta chains appeared to be HLA-restricted, and the HLA associations seemed to be driven largely by CMV exposure. In a later analysis, several top co-occurrence clusters were reported to appear linked to parvovirus B19, influenza, CMV and Epstein-Barr virus. Because counts were too low, approximately 18 rarely observed V segments, including chromosome 9 orphons, were excluded from the earlier analysis of fewer than 650 of the donors. In vitro tests confirmed that a few of the cytomegalovirus-associated TCR beta chains recognize cytomegalovirus antigens. The cohort was sequenced for TCR beta chains only, and without alpha or paired-chain data the features that could be detected were limited. The study listed 150 to 200 TCR beta chains as associated with cytomegalovirus. The 87-base-pair reads could not distinguish some IMGT-functional V segments, including TRBV6-2 and TRBV6-3, so those segments were excluded. A further reported finding was that TCR beta sequences accurately predicted the HLA-A and HLA-B alleles for most subjects in the first cohort. Specific HLA alleles were associated with 15,000 to 20,000 TCR beta sequences at a false discovery rate of 0.05 in a later analysis. In both the original and validation cohorts, the classifier was reported to diagnose cytomegalovirus status with high specificity and sensitivity. A cluster of highly shared sequence variants was judged likely to be a technical artifact of the sequencing pipeline. In a later analysis, HLA-associated TCR beta chains showed more clonal expansion and lower generation probabilities than non-associated chains that were equally common. Correlated functional status among segregating V segments might be attributable to linkage disequilibrium, but an unknown experimental factor could not be ruled out. In a later analysis, TCR association rates were found to vary across HLA loci, with the most associated TCRs seen for DRB1 alleles and the fewest for HLA-C alleles. CMV serostatus was the only immune exposure information available for the cohort. According to the authors, the approach could potentially be generalized to other disease states and immunological phenotypes. A later genetic analysis associated a missense DCLRE1C variant with V-gene and J-gene trimming of TCR beta chains, and an independent cohort replicated the association. While some public TCRs were present in many individuals, most TCR sequences turned up only very rarely across donors.

Recombination linked TRBV11-1 to TRBJ2-1; TRBD2 aligns with 9 central bases. This clonotype originated in a man in his 60s in good health and CMV-seronegative. The sequenced sample consisted of PBMCs. Here is the DNA: TGTGCCAGCAGCTTGGGCCGTAGCGGGAGATTGGCAAGGAAGGATGAGCAGTTCTTC. Its translation is CASSLGRSGRLARKDEQFF.